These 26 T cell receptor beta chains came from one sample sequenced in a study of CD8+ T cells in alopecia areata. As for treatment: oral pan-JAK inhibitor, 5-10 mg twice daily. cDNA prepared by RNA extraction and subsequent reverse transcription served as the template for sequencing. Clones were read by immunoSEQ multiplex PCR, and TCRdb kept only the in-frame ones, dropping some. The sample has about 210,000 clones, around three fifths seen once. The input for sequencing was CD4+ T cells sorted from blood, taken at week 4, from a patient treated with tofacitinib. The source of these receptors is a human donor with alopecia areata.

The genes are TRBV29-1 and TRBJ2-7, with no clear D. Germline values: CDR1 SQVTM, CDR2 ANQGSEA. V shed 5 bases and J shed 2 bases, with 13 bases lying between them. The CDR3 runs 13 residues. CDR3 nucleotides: TGCAGCGTTTTACTCCCACTGACCTACGAGCAGTACTTC. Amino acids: CSVLLPLTYEQYF.

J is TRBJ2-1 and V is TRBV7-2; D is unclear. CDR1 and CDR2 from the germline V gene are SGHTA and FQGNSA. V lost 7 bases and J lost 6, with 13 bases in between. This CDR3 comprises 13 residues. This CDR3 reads CASTEKRANEQFF. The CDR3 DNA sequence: TGTGCCAGCACCGAAAAAAGGGCCAATGAGCAGTTCTTC.

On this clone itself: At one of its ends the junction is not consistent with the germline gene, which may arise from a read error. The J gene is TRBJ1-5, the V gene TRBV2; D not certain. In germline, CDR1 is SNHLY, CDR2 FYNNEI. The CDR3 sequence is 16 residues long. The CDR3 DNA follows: TGTGCCAGCAGGGAAGGGTCGTTGTATAGCAATCAGCCCCAGCATTTT. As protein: CASREGSLYSNQPQHF.

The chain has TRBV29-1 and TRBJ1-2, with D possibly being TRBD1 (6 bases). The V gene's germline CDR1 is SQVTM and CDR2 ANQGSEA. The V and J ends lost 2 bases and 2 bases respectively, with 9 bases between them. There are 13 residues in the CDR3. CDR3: CSVERGANYGYTF. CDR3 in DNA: TGCAGCGTTGAAAGGGGGGCAAACTATGGCTACACCTTC.

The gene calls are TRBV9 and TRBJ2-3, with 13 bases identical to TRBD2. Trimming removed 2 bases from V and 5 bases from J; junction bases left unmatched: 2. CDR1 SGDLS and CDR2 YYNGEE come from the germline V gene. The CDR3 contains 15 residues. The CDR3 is CASSVGLAGEDTQYF. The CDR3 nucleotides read TGTGCCAGCAGCGTCGGACTAGCGGGGGAAGATACGCAGTATTTT. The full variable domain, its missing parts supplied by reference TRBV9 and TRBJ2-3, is DSGVTQTPKHLITATGQRVTLRCSPRSGDLSVYWYQQSLDQGLQFLIQYYNGEERAKGNILERFSAQQFPDLHSELNLSSLELGDSALYFCASSVGLAGEDTQYFGPGTRLTVL.

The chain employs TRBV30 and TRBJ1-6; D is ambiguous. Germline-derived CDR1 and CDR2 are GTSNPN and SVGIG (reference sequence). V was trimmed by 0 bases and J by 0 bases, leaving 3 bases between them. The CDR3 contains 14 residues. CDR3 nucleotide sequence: TGTGCCTGGAGTGTAAGCTCCTATAATTCACCCCTCCACTTT. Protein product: CAWSVSSYNSPLHF. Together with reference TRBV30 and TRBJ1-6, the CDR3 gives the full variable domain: SQTIHQWPATLVQPVGSPLSLECTVEGTSNPNLYWYRQAAGRGLQLLFYSVGIGQISSEVPQNLSASRPQDRQFILSSKKLLLSDSGFYLCAWSVSSYNSPLHFGNGTRLTVT.

The CDR3 region is CASSHGQGSGEQYF. As DNA, the CDR3 is TGTGCCAGCAGCCACGGACAGGGATCGGGAGAGCAGTACTTC. The chain uses TRBV7-9 and TRBJ2-7; 8 bases fit TRBD1. Per the germline V gene, CDR1 is SEHNR and CDR2 is FQNEAQ (reference sequence). V was pared by 5 bases and J by 7 bases, with 10 bases of the junction left unmatched. This CDR3 comprises 14 residues.

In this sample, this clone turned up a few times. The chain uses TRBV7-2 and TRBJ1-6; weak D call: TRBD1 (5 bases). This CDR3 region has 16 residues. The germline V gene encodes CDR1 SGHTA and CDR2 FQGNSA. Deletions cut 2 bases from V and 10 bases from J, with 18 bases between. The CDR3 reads CASSLRRGSLGSPLHF. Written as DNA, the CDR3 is TGTGCCAGCAGCTTACGTCGGGGGTCCTTAGGGTCACCCCTCCACTTT.

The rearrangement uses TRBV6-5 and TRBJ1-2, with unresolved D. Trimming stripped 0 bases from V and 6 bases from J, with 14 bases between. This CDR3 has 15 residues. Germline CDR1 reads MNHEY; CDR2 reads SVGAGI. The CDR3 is CASSYSPRLENGYTF. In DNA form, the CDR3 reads TGTGCCAGCAGTTACTCGCCCCGTCTTGAGAATGGCTACACCTTC.

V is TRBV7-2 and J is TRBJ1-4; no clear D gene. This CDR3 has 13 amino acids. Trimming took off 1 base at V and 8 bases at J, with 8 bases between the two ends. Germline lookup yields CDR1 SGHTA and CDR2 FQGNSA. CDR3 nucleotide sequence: TGTGCCAGCAGCTTAGGGATGGAAGAAAAACTGTTTTTT. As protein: CASSLGMEEKLFF.

CDR3 protein: CASSYQKPPSNQPQHF. The CDR3 DNA is TGTGCCAGCAGTTATCAGAAACCACCTAGCAATCAGCCCCAGCATTTT. The genes are TRBV6-6 and TRBJ1-5, with D unresolved. The CDR3 totals 16 residues. The V end was cut by 3 bases, the J end by 0 bases, with 12 bases between. Germline V gene lookup returns CDR1 MNHNY and CDR2 SVGAGI (reference sequence).

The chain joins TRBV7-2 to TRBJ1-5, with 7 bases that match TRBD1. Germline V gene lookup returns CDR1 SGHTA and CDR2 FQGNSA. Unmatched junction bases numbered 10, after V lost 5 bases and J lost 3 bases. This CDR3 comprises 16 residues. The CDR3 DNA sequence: TGTGCCAGCAGCCTCGACAGGGCCCTACTCAATCAGCCCCAGCATTTT. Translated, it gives CASSLDRALLNQPQHF.

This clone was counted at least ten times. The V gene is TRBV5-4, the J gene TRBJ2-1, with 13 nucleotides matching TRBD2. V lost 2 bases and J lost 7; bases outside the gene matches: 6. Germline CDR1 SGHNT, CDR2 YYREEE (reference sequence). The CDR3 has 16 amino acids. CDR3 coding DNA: TGTGCCAGCAGCTTACTCCGGACTAGCGGGGGTAATGAGCAGTTCTTC. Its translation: CASSLLRTSGGNEQFF. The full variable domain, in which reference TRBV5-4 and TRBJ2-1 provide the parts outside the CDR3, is ETGVTQSPTHLIKTRGQQVTLRCSSQSGHNTVSWYQQALGQGPQFIFQYYREEENGRGNFPPRFSGLQFPNYSSELNVNALELDDSALYLCASSLLRTSGGNEQFFGPGTRLTVL.

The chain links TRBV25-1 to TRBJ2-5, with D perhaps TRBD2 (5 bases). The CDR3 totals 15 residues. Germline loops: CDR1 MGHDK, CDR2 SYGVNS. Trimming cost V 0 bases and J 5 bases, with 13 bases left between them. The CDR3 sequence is CASSEYPSSGETQYF. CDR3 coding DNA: TGTGCCAGCAGTGAATACCCTAGCTCGGGGGAGACCCAGTACTTC.

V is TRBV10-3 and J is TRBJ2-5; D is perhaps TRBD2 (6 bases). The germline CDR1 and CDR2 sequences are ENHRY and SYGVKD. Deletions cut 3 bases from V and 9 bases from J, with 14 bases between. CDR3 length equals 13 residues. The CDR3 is CAISDPGLIAQYF. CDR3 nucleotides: TGTGCCATCAGTGACCCGGGACTTATTGCCCAGTACTTC.

This CDR3 reads CASSRTGGNTEAFF. In DNA, the CDR3 is TGTGCCAGCAGCCGGACAGGGGGGAACACTGAAGCTTTCTTT. The gene calls are TRBV5-6 and TRBJ1-1; 10 bases are shared with TRBD1. Trimming cost V 4 bases and J 1 base; bases outside gene matches: 1. The germline V gene encodes CDR1 SGHDT and CDR2 YYEEEE. The CDR3 is 14 amino acids.

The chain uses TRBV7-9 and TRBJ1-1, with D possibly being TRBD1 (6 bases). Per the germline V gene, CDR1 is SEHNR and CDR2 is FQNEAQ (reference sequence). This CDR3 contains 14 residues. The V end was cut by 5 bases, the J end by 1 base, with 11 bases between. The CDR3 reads CASSRRTENTEAFF. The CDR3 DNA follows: TGTGCCAGCAGCCGCAGGACAGAGAACACTGAAGCTTTCTTT.

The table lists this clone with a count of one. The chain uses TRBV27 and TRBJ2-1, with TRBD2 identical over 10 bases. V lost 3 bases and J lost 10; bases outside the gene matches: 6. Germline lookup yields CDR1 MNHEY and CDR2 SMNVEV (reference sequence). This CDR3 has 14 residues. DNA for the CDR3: TGTGCCAGCAGTTTTAATGAACTAGCGGGGGAGCAGTTCTTC. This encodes CASSFNELAGEQFF.

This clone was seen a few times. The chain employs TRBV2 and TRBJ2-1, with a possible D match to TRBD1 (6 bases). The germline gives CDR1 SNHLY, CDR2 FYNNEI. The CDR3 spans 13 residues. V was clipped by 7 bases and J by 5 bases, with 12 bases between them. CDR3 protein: CASNRDTHNEQFF. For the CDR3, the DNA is TGTGCCAGCAATAGGGACACGCACAATGAGCAGTTCTTC.

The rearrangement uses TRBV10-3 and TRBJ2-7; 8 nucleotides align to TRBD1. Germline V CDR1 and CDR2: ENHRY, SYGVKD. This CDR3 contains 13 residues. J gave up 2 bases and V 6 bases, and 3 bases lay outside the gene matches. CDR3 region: CAISGQGAYEQYF. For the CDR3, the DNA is TGTGCCATCAGCGGACAGGGCGCCTACGAGCAGTACTTC.

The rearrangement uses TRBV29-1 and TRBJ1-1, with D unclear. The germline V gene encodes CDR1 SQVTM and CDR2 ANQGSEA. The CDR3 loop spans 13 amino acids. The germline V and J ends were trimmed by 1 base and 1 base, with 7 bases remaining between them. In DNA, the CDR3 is TGCAGCGTTGAAGGGCGGCCGAACACTGAAGCTTTCTTT. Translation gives CSVEGRPNTEAFF.

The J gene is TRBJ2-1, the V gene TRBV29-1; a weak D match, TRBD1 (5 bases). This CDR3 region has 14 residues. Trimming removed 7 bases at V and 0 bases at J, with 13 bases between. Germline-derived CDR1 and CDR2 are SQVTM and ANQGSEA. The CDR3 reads CSAPTARSYNEQFF. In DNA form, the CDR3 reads TGCAGCGCCCCGACAGCACGCTCCTACAATGAGCAGTTCTTC.

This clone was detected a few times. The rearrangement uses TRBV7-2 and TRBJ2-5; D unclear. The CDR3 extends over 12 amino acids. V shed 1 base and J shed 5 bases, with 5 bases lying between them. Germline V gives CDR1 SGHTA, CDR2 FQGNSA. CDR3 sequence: CASSLVGETQYF. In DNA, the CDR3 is TGTGCCAGCAGCTTAGTCGGGGAGACCCAGTACTTC.

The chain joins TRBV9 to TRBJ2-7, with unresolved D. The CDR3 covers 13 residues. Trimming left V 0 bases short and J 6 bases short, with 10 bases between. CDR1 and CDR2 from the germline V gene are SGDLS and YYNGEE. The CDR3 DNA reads TGTGCCAGCAGCGTAGAGAGCGTTGGCGAGCAGTACTTC. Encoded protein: CASSVESVGEQYF. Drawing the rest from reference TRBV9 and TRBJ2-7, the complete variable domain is DSGVTQTPKHLITATGQRVTLRCSPRSGDLSVYWYQQSLDQGLQFLIQYYNGEERAKGNILERFSAQQFPDLHSELNLSSLELGDSALYFCASSVESVGEQYFGPGTRLTVT.

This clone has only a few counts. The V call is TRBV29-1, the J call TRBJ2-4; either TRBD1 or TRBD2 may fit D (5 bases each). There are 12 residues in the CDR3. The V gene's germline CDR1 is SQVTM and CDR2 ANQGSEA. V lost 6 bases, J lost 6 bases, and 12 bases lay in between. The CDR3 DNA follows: TGCAGCGTCTACGCCGGGACAAACATTCAGTACTTC. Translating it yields CSVYAGTNIQYF.

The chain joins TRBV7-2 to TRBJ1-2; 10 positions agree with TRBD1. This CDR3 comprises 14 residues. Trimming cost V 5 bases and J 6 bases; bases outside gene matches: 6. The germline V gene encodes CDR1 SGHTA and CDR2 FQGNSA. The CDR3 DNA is TGTGCCAGCAGCACGGACAGGGGGGTTCATGGCTACACCTTC. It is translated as CASSTDRGVHGYTF.